This T cell receptor beta chain was identified in a study of radiation and T cells in renal cell carcinoma. Profiled with immunoSEQ multiplex PCR; TCRdb holds only in-frame clones, not every one. Of approximately 110,000 clones in the sample, approximately 80% were seen once. V was shortened by 0 bases and J by 5 bases, with 9 bases between the two germline ends. This CDR3 has 13 amino acids. The germline V gene has CDR1 SGHRS and CDR2 YFSETQ. Time point meaning: baseline pretreatment blood. The treatment: 15 Gy SBRT to primary tumor, nephrectomy 4 weeks later. This sequence was found in a woman aged 55-69 years with renal cell carcinoma. The material sequenced was blood, taken from a patient whose treatment included radiotherapy and nephrectomy. The chain combines TRBV5-1 with TRBJ2-7; D possibly corresponds to TRBD2 (5 bases). The CDR3, as DNA: TGCGCCAGCAGCTTGGCCTTGAGGGACGAGCAGTACTTC. Its translation is CASSLALRDEQYF.